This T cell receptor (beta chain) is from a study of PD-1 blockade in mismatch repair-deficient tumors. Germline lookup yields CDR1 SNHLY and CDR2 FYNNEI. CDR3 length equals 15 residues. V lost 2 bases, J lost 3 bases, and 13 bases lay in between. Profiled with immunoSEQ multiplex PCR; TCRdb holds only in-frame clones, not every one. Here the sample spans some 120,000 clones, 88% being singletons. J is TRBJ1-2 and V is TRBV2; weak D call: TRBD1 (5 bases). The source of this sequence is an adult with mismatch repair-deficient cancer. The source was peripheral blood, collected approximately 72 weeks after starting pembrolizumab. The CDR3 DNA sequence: TGTGCCAGCAGTGAAACCCGGGGCGGTGACTATGGCTACACCTTC. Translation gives CASSETRGGDYGYTF.